The 27 T cell receptor beta chains in this list originate from one sample, sequenced in a study of cytomegalovirus exposure and HLA in healthy donors. With 60 Vbeta and 13 Jbeta primers, the PCR was carried out. The data were produced by immunoSEQ multiplex PCR, yet TCRdb's version contains in-frame clones alone and is incomplete. The sample has 100,000 to 130,000 clones, roughly 80% seen once. The sample taken for sequencing was PBMCs. Source of these receptors: a man aged 30 to 39 in good health and CMV-seronegative.

This chain links TRBV5-4 with TRBJ2-3; 12 bases match TRBD2. Losses at the gene ends were 0 bases for V and 5 bases for J; bases not matched to a gene: 7. The CDR3 sequence is 17 residues long. Germline V gene data show CDR1 as SGHNT and CDR2 as YYREEE (reference sequence). CDR3 amino acids: CASSLASSGRGKDTQYF. CDR3 coding DNA: TGTGCCAGCAGCTTGGCTTCTAGCGGGAGGGGCAAAGATACGCAGTATTTT.

In DNA, the CDR3 is TGTGCCAGCAGCCCGCGAGGGACTAGCCAGAACACCGGGGAGCTGTTTTTT. Translating gives CASSPRGTSQNTGELFF. The rearrangement uses TRBV5-4 and TRBJ2-2, with 9 bases identical to TRBD2. With V trimmed by 4 bases and J by 1 base, 8 bases remained unmatched. Germline loops: CDR1 SGHNT, CDR2 YYREEE (reference sequence). The CDR3 consists of 17 residues.

The chain recombines TRBV25-1 with TRBJ1-2; possible D gene TRBD1, 6 bases. The length of the CDR3 is 16 residues. V lost 1 base and J lost 0, with 12 bases in between. Germline V gene lookup returns CDR1 MGHDK and CDR2 SYGVNS. CDR3 in amino acids: CASSELGAEANYGYTF. The DNA for the CDR3 is TGTGCCAGCAGTGAATTGGGGGCAGAAGCTAACTATGGCTACACCTTC.

This clone was counted a few times. The J gene is TRBJ1-5, the V gene TRBV28; D possibly corresponds to TRBD1 (6 bases). The germline V gene has CDR1 MDHEN and CDR2 SYDVKM. The CDR3 is 12 residues long. Trimming pared 10 bases from V and 4 bases from J, leaving 11 bases between. CDR3 sequence (DNA): TGTGCCACCATCCAGGGGAATCAGCCCCAGCATTTT. Translated, it gives CATIQGNQPQHF. Full variable domain (missing parts from reference TRBV28 and TRBJ1-5): DVKVTQSSRYLVKRTGEKVFLECVQDMDHENMFWYRQDPGLGLRLIYFSYDVKMKEKGDIPEGYSVSREKKERFSLILESASTNQTSMYLCATIQGNQPQHFGDGTRLSIL.

The genes are TRBV5-1 and TRBJ2-5; D possibly corresponds to TRBD2 (5 bases). The CDR3 has 15 amino acids. Germline CDR1 SGHRS, CDR2 YFSETQ. Trimming took 0 bases from V and 8 from J, leaving 17 bases between them. The CDR3 reads CASSLEGSASDTQYF. For the CDR3, the DNA is TGCGCCAGCAGCTTGGAGGGTAGCGCCTCAGATACCCAGTACTTC. Full variable domain (rest looked up from reference TRBV5-1 and TRBJ2-5): KAGVTQTPRYLIKTRGQQVTLSCSPISGHRSVSWYQQTPGQGLQFLFEYFSETQRNKGNFPGRFSGRQFSNSRSEMNVSTLELGDSALYLCASSLEGSASDTQYFGPGTRLLVL.

The gene calls are TRBV5-6 and TRBJ1-2; a weak D match, TRBD1 (6 bases). Germline CDR1 SGHDT, CDR2 YYEEEE. The CDR3 totals 13 residues. With 4 bases removed from V and 2 bases from J, the gap between germline ends came to 9 bases. The CDR3 spells CASSLDRNYGYTF. The DNA of the CDR3 is TGTGCCAGCAGCCTTGACAGGAACTATGGCTACACCTTC.

The V and J genes are TRBV4-1 and TRBJ1-1; D gene uncertain. Germline CDR1 reads MGHRA; CDR2 reads YSYEKL. The V end lost 0 bases, the J end lost 1 base, and 3 bases lay between the germline ends. The length of the CDR3 is 13 residues. The CDR3 region has the DNA TGCGCCAGCAGCCAAGACAGGAACACTGAAGCTTTCTTT. Protein sequence: CASSQDRNTEAFF.

The genes are TRBV6-4 and TRBJ1-1; D is unclear. Trimming took 0 bases from V and 6 from J, leaving 11 bases between them. In germline, CDR1 is MRHNA, CDR2 SNTAGT. The CDR3 is 14 amino acids. DNA of the CDR3: TGTGCCAGCAGTGACTCCCCCGAGGGAGCTGAAGCTTTCTTT. Amino acid sequence: CASSDSPEGAEAFF.

The V and J genes are TRBV28 and TRBJ2-3; 13 bases line up with TRBD2. CDR1 MDHEN and CDR2 SYDVKM come from the germline V gene. This CDR3 is built from 14 residues. V lost 8 bases to trimming and J lost 5 bases; unmatched junction nucleotides: 4. CDR3 DNA: TGTGCCAGCGGACTAGCGGGAGATGGAGATACGCAGTATTTT. Residues: CASGLAGDGDTQYF. Full variable domain (rest looked up from reference TRBV28 and TRBJ2-3): DVKVTQSSRYLVKRTGEKVFLECVQDMDHENMFWYRQDPGLGLRLIYFSYDVKMKEKGDIPEGYSVSREKKERFSLILESASTNQTSMYLCASGLAGDGDTQYFGPGTRLTVL.

The J gene is TRBJ1-1, the V gene TRBV6-1; D remains ambiguous. The CDR3 runs 12 residues. Germline CDR1 and CDR2: MNHNS and SASEGT. Trimming stripped 9 bases from V and 1 base from J, with 9 bases between. The chain's CDR3 is CASLRGNTEAFF. The CDR3 DNA follows: TGTGCCAGTTTACGAGGGAACACTGAAGCTTTCTTT.

The chain carries TRBV9 and TRBJ2-3, with 8 positions matching TRBD2. The junction had 4 bases not matched to a gene; V was cut back by 3 bases and J by 1 base. Germline-derived CDR1 and CDR2 are SGDLS and YYNGEE. CDR3 length: 15 residues. CDR3 region: CASSARGGGTDTQYF. CDR3 DNA sequence: TGTGCCAGCAGCGCCCGGGGGGGCGGCACAGATACGCAGTATTTT. The complete variable domain, with remaining parts taken from reference TRBV9 and TRBJ2-3, reads DSGVTQTPKHLITATGQRVTLRCSPRSGDLSVYWYQQSLDQGLQFLIQYYNGEERAKGNILERFSAQQFPDLHSELNLSSLELGDSALYFCASSARGGGTDTQYFGPGTRLTVL.

This sequence joins TRBV28 and TRBJ1-2, with unresolved D. V lost 6 bases and J lost 7, with 9 bases in between. Per the germline V gene, CDR1 is MDHEN and CDR2 is SYDVKM. This CDR3 comprises 11 residues. The CDR3 coding sequence is TGTGCCAGCAGCCCCTATAGTGGCTACACCTTC. This gives the protein CASSPYSGYTF.

This clone was seen once. This chain links TRBV11-1 with TRBJ2-7; 8 bases fit TRBD2. J gave up 6 bases and V 2 bases, and 9 bases lay outside the gene matches. The CDR3 consists of 15 residues. Germline V gene sequence: CDR1 SGHAT, CDR2 FQDESV (reference sequence). In DNA form, the CDR3 reads TGTGCCAGCAGCTTATTAGCGGGAACGTGGCTCGAGCAGTACTTC. Its protein is CASSLLAGTWLEQYF.

The chain couples TRBV6-6 to TRBJ1-2; maybe TRBD1 (6 bases). Per the germline V gene, CDR1 is MNHNY and CDR2 is SVGAGI (reference sequence). Trimming pared 6 bases from V and 11 bases from J, leaving 16 bases between. The CDR3 is made up of 12 amino acids. The CDR3 DNA is TGTGCCAGCAGCCAGGACAGCCTTTCTTACACCTTC. It encodes CASSQDSLSYTF.

In DNA, the CDR3 is TGTGCCAGTAGTCGCCGGGACAGGGAAAACATTCAGTACTTC. Amino acids: CASSRRDRENIQYF. This chain connects TRBV19 to TRBJ2-4, with TRBD1 identical over 9 bases. In germline, CDR1 is LNHDA, CDR2 SQIVND (reference sequence). The CDR3 runs 14 residues. V dropped 5 bases and J dropped 5; count of bases not matched to a gene: 4. Filled out from reference TRBV19 and TRBJ2-4, the complete variable domain reads DGGITQSPKYLFRKEGQNVTLSCEQNLNHDAMYWYRQDPGQGLRLIYYSQIVNDFQKGDIAEGYSVSREKKESFPLTVTSAQKNPTAFYLCASSRRDRENIQYFGAGTRLSVL.

The V gene is TRBV4-2, the J gene TRBJ1-1; maybe TRBD1 (6 bases). The V end lost 4 bases, the J end lost 1 base, and 13 bases lay between the germline ends. The CDR3 runs 15 residues. CDR1 LGHNA and CDR2 YNFKEQ come from the germline V gene. As DNA, the CDR3 is TGTGCCAGCAGCCCCACCAGGGGAGCGAACACTGAAGCTTTCTTT. It encodes CASSPTRGANTEAFF.

This chain joins TRBV4-1 and TRBJ2-1; TRBD1 might be the D (5 bases). The CDR3 totals 16 residues. CDR1 and CDR2 (germline): MGHRA, YSYEKL. The ends were cut back, 6 bases at V and 3 bases at J, with 18 bases in the middle. For the CDR3, the DNA is TGCGCCAGCAGAAGGACATCGGGCCCCCTCTACAATGAGCAGTTCTTC. Translation: CASRRTSGPLYNEQFF.

The V call is TRBV29-1, the J call TRBJ1-2; possibly TRBD1 for D (5 bases). The CDR3 loop spans 12 amino acids. CDR1 and CDR2 (germline): SQVTM, ANQGSEA. V lost 1 base and J lost 5, with 8 bases in between. The CDR3 reads CSVEGTPYGYTF. The CDR3 DNA is TGCAGCGTTGAAGGGACACCATATGGCTACACCTTC.

The chain recombines TRBV5-6 with TRBJ2-4; 12 bases agree with TRBD2. The CDR3 spans 14 residues. Trimming removed 2 bases from V and 13 bases from J; junction bases left unmatched: 7. Looked up from germline, CDR1 is SGHDT and CDR2 is YYEEEE. CDR3 nucleotide sequence: TGTGCCAGCAGCTTTCTAGCGGGAGGGCCGTTCCAGTACTTC. This gives the protein CASSFLAGGPFQYF.

This chain uses TRBV7-2 with TRBJ1-1, with unresolved D. Per the germline V gene, CDR1 is SGHTA and CDR2 is FQGNSA. This CDR3 comprises 12 residues. With 3 bases removed from V and 11 bases from J, the gap between germline ends came to 13 bases. The DNA for the CDR3 is TGTGCCAGCAGCTTGGATCTACTAGGGGCTTTCTTT. It yields the protein CASSLDLLGAFF.

This clone has just a few counts. V and J are TRBV7-9 and TRBJ1-5; D is perhaps TRBD1 (6 bases). The germline CDR1 and CDR2 sequences are SEHNR and FQNEAQ (reference sequence). The CDR3 is 12 residues long. Trimming took 3 bases from V and 9 from J, leaving 9 bases between them. CDR3 DNA sequence: TGTGCCAGCAGCTTTCCGACAGGGCCCCAGCATTTT. Its protein product is CASSFPTGPQHF.

The V call is TRBV2, the J call TRBJ2-4; weak D call: TRBD2 (6 bases). The CDR3 loop spans 14 amino acids. With 6 bases removed from V and 2 bases from J, the gap between germline ends came to 11 bases. Germline assignment: CDR1 SNHLY and CDR2 FYNNEI. In DNA form, the CDR3 reads TGTGCCAGCAGACCTACTAGCACCAAAAACATTCAGTACTTC. Residues: CASRPTSTKNIQYF.

The chain uses TRBV7-2 and TRBJ1-1; TRBD1 aligns across 7 bases. The V gene end was trimmed by 2 bases and the J gene end by 6 bases; junction bases not matched to a gene: 6. The CDR3 contains 14 residues. Germline V CDR1 and CDR2: SGHTA, FQGNSA. The CDR3 region has the DNA TGTGCCAGCAGCTTAAAGCAGGGGGTGGCTGAAGCTTTCTTT. It yields the protein CASSLKQGVAEAFF.

As DNA, the CDR3 is TGTGCCAGCAAAACCGGGACTAGCGCAGATACGCAGTATTTT. Protein: CASKTGTSADTQYF. This sequence joins TRBV2 and TRBJ2-3; the match to TRBD2 covers 10 bases. This CDR3 spans 14 amino acids. V gave up 7 bases and J gave up 4 bases; unmatched junction bases: 5. Germline lookup yields CDR1 SNHLY and CDR2 FYNNEI.

V is TRBV19 and J is TRBJ1-1; D may be TRBD1 (6 bases). Germline assignment: CDR1 LNHDA and CDR2 SQIVND (reference sequence). CDR3 size: 12 residues. V lost 6 bases to trimming and J lost 5 bases, with 10 bases between them. The CDR3 nucleotides are TGTGCCAGTAGGGCCAGGGGAACTGAAGCTTTCTTT. This sequence encodes CASRARGTEAFF.

This clone has just a few counts. This chain uses TRBV7-9 with TRBJ2-1, with a tentative D call TRBD2 (6 bases). Trimming removed 5 bases at V and 8 bases at J, with 16 bases between. Germline CDR1 is SEHNR and CDR2 is FQNEAQ (reference sequence). This CDR3 is built from 14 residues. CDR3 loop: CASSGGGVSHEQFF. DNA for the CDR3: TGTGCCAGCAGCGGGGGAGGTGTCTCTCATGAGCAGTTCTTC.

The chain has TRBV6-5 and TRBJ2-7; 7 bases map to TRBD1. The V gene's germline CDR1 is MNHEY and CDR2 SVGAGI. The CDR3 sequence is 14 residues long. Losses at the gene ends were 6 bases for V and 6 bases for J; bases not matched to a gene: 11. The CDR3 DNA reads as TGTGCCAGCAGACGGACAGGCGGGTCGGGCGAGCAGTACTTC. This codes for CASRRTGGSGEQYF.